Below, 10 T cell receptor beta chains from the same sample are listed, as sequenced in a study of T cell responses to AZD1222 COVID-19 vaccine. Clones were read by immunoSEQ multiplex PCR, and TCRdb kept only the in-frame ones, dropping some. The repertoire has approximately 160,000 clones, 75% to 90% of them found once; the top ten carry about 2.5%. Sequencing was performed on peripheral blood, taken on day 0 of AZD1222 vaccination. These receptors were obtained from an adult in good health.

The rearrangement joins TRBV10-3 to TRBJ2-1; tentatively, D is TRBD1 or TRBD2 (5 bases each). The CDR3 loop spans 15 amino acids. Trimming removed 0 bases from V and 7 bases from J, with 13 bases in between. The germline CDR1 and CDR2 sequences are ENHRY and SYGVKD. The CDR3 sequence: CAISESPSGQNEQFF. DNA for the CDR3: TGTGCCATCAGTGAGTCACCCTCGGGGCAAAATGAGCAGTTCTTC.

The chain combines TRBV19 with TRBJ1-2; TRBD1 might be the D (6 bases). The CDR3 is 13 residues long. The germline gives CDR1 LNHDA, CDR2 SQIVND (reference sequence). V dropped 3 bases and J dropped 7 bases, with 12 bases sitting between them. In DNA form, the CDR3 reads TGTGCCAGTAGTATCACAGGGTATAGTGGCTACACCTTC. Protein sequence: CASSITGYSGYTF.

The V gene is TRBV30, the J gene TRBJ1-1; D ambiguous. Germline loops: CDR1 GTSNPN, CDR2 SVGIG (reference sequence). Trimming pared 0 bases from V and 0 bases from J, leaving 20 bases between. The CDR3 is made up of 18 amino acids. The CDR3: CAWSVYSGYPGMNTEAFF. CDR3 sequence (DNA): TGTGCCTGGAGTGTCTACTCCGGGTACCCCGGGATGAACACTGAAGCTTTCTTT.

The genes are TRBV5-1 and TRBJ1-5; 7 bases map to TRBD1. The CDR3 length is 16 residues. Germline CDR1 reads SGHRS; CDR2 reads YFSETQ. The trim removed 2 bases at V and 1 base at J, leaving 6 bases unmatched. The CDR3 protein is CASSLRGGGSNQPQHF. CDR3 coding DNA: TGCGCCAGCAGCTTAAGAGGGGGCGGGAGCAATCAGCCCCAGCATTTT.

The chain couples TRBV6-5 to TRBJ2-7; TRBD2 agrees at 8 bases. V shed 6 bases, J shed 4 bases, and the junction held 11 bases outside the gene matches. The CDR3 spans 15 residues. The germline gives CDR1 MNHEY, CDR2 SVGAGI. The CDR3 coding sequence is TGTGCCAGCAGGCCCCGCTTAGCGGGATCTTACGAGCAGTACTTC. It specifies CASRPRLAGSYEQYF.

This chain links TRBV3-1 (or the pseudogene TRBV3-2) with TRBJ2-1; no firm D call. The germline V and J ends were trimmed by 0 bases and 9 bases, with 9 bases remaining between them. The CDR3 consists of 13 residues. The V gene's germline CDR1 is LGHDT and CDR2 YNNKEL (reference sequence). CDR3 amino acids: CASSQEVVREQFF. The DNA of the CDR3 is TGTGCCAGCAGCCAAGAAGTGGTTCGTGAGCAGTTCTTC.

The chain carries TRBV28 and TRBJ2-6; the match to TRBD1 covers 11 bases. Germline-derived CDR1 and CDR2 are MDHEN and SYDVKM. V lost 4 bases to trimming and J lost 2 bases; unmatched junction nucleotides: 7. The CDR3 extends over 18 amino acids. The CDR3 protein is CASSSLGQGAPGANVLTF. As DNA, the CDR3 is TGTGCCAGCAGTTCACTCGGACAGGGGGCGCCTGGGGCCAACGTCCTGACTTTC.

The chain uses TRBV7-2 and TRBJ1-5, with D tentatively TRBD1 (6 bases). V lost 3 bases and J lost 4, with 16 bases in between. The CDR3 has 16 amino acids. The germline CDR1 and CDR2 sequences are SGHTA and FQGNSA. The CDR3 is CASSFRGVASNQPQHF. CDR3 DNA: TGTGCCAGCAGCTTCAGGGGAGTAGCGAGTAATCAGCCCCAGCATTTT. Full variable domain (rest looked up from reference TRBV7-2 and TRBJ1-5): GAGVSQSPSNKVTEKGKDVELRCDPISGHTALYWYRQSLGQGLEFLIYFQGNSAPDKSGLPSDRFSAERTGGSVSTLTIQRTQQEDSAVYLCASSFRGVASNQPQHFGDGTRLSIL.

The CDR3 region has the DNA TGTGCCAGCAGCTTGGCTAGCGGGGGGAATGAGCAGTTCTTC. It codes for CASSLASGGNEQFF. The chain has TRBV7-3 and TRBJ2-1, with 11 nucleotides matching TRBD2. The V gene end was trimmed by 3 bases and the J gene end by 7 bases; junction bases not matched to a gene: 2. Germline V lookup: CDR1 SGHTA, CDR2 FQGTGA. The CDR3 extends over 14 amino acids.

V is TRBV5-1 and J is TRBJ1-1; weak D call: TRBD1 (5 bases). The CDR3 is 15 residues long. Germline loops: CDR1 SGHRS, CDR2 YFSETQ. Trimming pared 1 base from V and 5 bases from J, leaving 15 bases between. CDR3 region: CASSLLGVAVTEAFF. CDR3 DNA: TGCGCCAGCAGCTTGTTAGGGGTTGCCGTGACTGAAGCTTTCTTT.